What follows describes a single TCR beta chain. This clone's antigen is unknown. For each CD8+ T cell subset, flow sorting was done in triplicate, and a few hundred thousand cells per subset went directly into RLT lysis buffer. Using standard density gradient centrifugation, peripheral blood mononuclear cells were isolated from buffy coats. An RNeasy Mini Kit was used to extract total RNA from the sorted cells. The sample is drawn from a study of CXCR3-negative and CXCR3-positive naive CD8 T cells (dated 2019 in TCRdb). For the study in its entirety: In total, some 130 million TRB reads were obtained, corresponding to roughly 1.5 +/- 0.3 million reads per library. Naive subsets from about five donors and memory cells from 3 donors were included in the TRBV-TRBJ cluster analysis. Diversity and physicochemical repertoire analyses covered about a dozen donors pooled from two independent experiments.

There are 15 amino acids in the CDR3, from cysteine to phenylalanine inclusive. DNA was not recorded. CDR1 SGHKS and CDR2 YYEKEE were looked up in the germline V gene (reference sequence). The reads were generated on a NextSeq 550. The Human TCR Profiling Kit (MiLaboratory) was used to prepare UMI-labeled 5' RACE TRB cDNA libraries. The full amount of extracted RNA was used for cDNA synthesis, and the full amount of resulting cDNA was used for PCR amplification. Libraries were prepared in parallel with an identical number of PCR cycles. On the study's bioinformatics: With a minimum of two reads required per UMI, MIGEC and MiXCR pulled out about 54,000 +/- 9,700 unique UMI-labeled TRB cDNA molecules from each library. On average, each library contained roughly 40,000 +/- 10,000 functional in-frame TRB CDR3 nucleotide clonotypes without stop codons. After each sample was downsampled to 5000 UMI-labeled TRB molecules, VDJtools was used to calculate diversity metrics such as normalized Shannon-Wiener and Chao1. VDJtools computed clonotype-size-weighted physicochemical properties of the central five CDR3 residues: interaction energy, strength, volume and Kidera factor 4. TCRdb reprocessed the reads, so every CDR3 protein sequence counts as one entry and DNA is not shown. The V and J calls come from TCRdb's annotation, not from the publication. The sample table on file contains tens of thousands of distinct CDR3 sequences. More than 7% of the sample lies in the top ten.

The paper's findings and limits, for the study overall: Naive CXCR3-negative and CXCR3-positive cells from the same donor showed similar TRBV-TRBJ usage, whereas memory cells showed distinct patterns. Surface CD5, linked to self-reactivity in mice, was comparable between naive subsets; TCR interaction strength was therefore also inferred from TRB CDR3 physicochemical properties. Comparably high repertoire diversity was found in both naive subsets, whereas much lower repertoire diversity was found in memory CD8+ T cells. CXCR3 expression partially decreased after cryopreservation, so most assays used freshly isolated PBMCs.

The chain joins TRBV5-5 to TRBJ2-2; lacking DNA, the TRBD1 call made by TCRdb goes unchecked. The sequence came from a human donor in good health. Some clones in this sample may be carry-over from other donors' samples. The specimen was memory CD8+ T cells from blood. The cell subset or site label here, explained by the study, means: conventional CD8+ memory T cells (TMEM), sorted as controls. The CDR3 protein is CASSTGGGGHGELFF.